This T cell receptor beta chain was captured in a study of naive and memory T cell subsets. Study-wide findings and caveats: From naive to CM, EM and EMRA, diversity decreased and Gini increased. A few larger clonotypes appeared in naive repertoires, especially CD8, possibly memory cells re-expressing CD45RA.

Trimming took off 4 bases at V and 4 bases at J, with 19 bases between the two ends. Germline V gene data show CDR1 as SGHTA and CDR2 as FQGNSA. The CDR3 extends over 16 amino acids. An equimolar mix of two oligonucleotides served as the beta constant-region primer for TRBC1 and TRBC2. Four rounds of PCR amplified the ligated cDNA using nested alpha and beta constant-region primers plus SP2. One entry per CDR3 protein results from TCRdb running MiXCR on the UMI-ligation and nested PCR reads. Among about 150,000 distinct CDR3 sequences listed, 22% were seen once. This clonotype came up a few times. Antigen: not known.

Specimen: naive CD4+ T cells from blood. This TCR derives from a human donor in good health. The chain carries TRBV7-2 and TRBJ1-2; D ambiguous. The CDR3, as DNA: TGTGCCAGCAGCTCTTGGGTGAAACTCGTGAGCTATGGCTACACCTTC. Translated: CASSSWVKLVSYGYTF.